These 7 T cell receptor beta chains were all obtained from the same sample, sequenced in a study of blood T cell repertoires in COVID-19. Repertoires were generated with immunoSEQ multiplex PCR, while TCRdb's copy carries only in-frame clones and drops some. The table records about 54,000 clones, 90% of them present only once. Specimen: peripheral blood. All receptors derive from a woman aged 40 to 49 with active COVID-19.

V gene TRBV6-5 combines with J gene TRBJ2-5; 9 bases line up with TRBD1. The CDR3 has 15 amino acids. V lost 6 bases and J lost 2; bases outside the gene matches: 7. Germline values: CDR1 MNHEY, CDR2 SVGAGI. DNA of the CDR3: TGTGCCAGCAGATGGGGAGACAGGGGGCAAGAGACCCAGTACTTC. Translating it yields CASRWGDRGQETQYF.

The chain uses TRBV12-2 and TRBJ1-5; the tabulated D call, TRBD1, remains unverified against the DNA. TRBV12-2 counts as a pseudogene. The CDR3 is made up of 18 amino acids. The CDR3 sequence: CASRFIWDRGDDNQPQHF. DNA of the CDR3: TGTGCAAGTCGCTTCATATGGGACAGGGGTGATGACAATCAGCCCCAGCATTTT.

V and J are TRBV5-4 and TRBJ2-1, with TRBD2 matching over 8 bases. Unmatched junction bases numbered 5, after V lost 5 bases and J lost 1 base. Germline assignment: CDR1 SGHNT and CDR2 YYREEE (reference sequence). The CDR3 consists of 15 residues. The CDR3 DNA sequence: TGTGCCAGCAGTTCCGGGGGGGCTTCCTACAATGAGCAGTTCTTC. It translates to CASSSGGASYNEQFF.

This clone showed up just once. This rearrangement joins TRBV20-1 to TRBJ1-2, with TRBD1 as a possible D gene (6 bases). The V gene lost 6 bases and the J gene lost 5 bases, with 22 bases spanning the gap. This CDR3 has 15 residues. Germline V gene sequence: CDR1 DFQATT, CDR2 SNEGSKA (reference sequence). The CDR3 here is CSASESAGDGYGYTF. Here the CDR3 DNA reads TGCAGTGCCAGTGAATCAGCAGGGGACGGGTATGGCTACACCTTC.

The V and J genes are TRBV11-2 and TRBJ1-1; tentatively, D is TRBD1 (5 bases). The CDR3 has 15 amino acids. Looked up from germline, CDR1 is SGHAT and CDR2 is FQNNGV. V was clipped by 1 base and J by 4 bases, with 13 bases between them. The CDR3 bases are TGTGCCAGCAGCTTAGGTACGGGACTCGCCACTGAAGCTTTCTTT. It specifies CASSLGTGLATEAFF.

The chain is built from TRBV5-1 and TRBJ2-2; D ambiguous. V shed 1 base and J shed 1 base, with 11 bases lying between them. CDR1 SGHRS and CDR2 YFSETQ come from the germline V gene. The length of the CDR3 is 16 residues. In DNA, the CDR3 is TGCGCCAGCAGCTTGACGGTCGCCGTGAACACCGGGGAGCTGTTTTTT. Its translation: CASSLTVAVNTGELFF.

The V and J genes are TRBV6-5 and TRBJ1-5; 7 bases map to TRBD1. Germline CDR1 and CDR2: MNHEY and SVGAGI. V shed 7 bases, J shed 2 bases, and the junction held 8 bases outside the gene matches. The CDR3 runs to 15 residues. The CDR3 region has the DNA TGTGCCAGCAAATCAATCGACAGGGGCAATCAGCCCCAGCATTTT. Its translation is CASKSIDRGNQPQHF.